The clone carrying this T cell receptor beta chain was observed many times. The antigen remains unidentified. These data belong to a study of T cell repertoires in cytomegalovirus infection. Study at large: Epitope selection comprised recently identified HLA-C-restricted CMV epitopes and well-studied HLA-B-restricted CMV epitopes. Signatures in public TCR beta sequences pointed to both CMV infection and matching HLA type.

Germline CDR1 SGHTA, CDR2 FQGNSA. The CDR3 consists of 14 residues. V was pared by 3 bases and J by 7 bases, with 15 bases between. Each CDR3 protein is one row after TCRdb ran MiXCR on the reads. Altogether 340,000 or so distinct CDR3 sequences are present, 20% to 25% being singletons, with the ten largest covering more than 10%. Notes on the study in general: Carriage of CMV together with the relevant HLA was identifiable through cumulative public TCR beta family frequency. Dominant in the ex vivo response were TCR beta clonotypes restricted by HLA-C and specific for CMV.

This chain joins TRBV7-2 and TRBJ2-5; tentative D call: TRBD2 (6 bases). This receptor was obtained from a human donor in good health (CMV status not recorded). Some clones in this sample may be carry-over from other donors' samples. The specimen comprised cultured PBMCs, sampled from culture after CMV antigen stimulation. The CDR3 DNA follows: TGTGCCAGCAGCTTGGGTCTGGGGGGAGTGACCCAGTACTTC. Amino acids: CASSLGLGGVTQYF.